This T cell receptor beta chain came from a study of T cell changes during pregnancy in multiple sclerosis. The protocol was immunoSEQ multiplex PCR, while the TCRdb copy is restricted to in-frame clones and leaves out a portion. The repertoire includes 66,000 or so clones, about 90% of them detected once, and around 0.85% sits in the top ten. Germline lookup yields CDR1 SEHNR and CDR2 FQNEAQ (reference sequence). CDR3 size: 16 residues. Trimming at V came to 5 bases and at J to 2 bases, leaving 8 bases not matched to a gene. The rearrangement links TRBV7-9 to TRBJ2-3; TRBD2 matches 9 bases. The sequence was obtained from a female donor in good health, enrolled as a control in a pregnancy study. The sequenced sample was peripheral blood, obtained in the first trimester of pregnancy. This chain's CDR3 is CASSAGGRRATDTQYF. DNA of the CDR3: TGTGCCAGCAGCGCGGGGGGGCGGAGGGCCACAGATACGCAGTATTTT. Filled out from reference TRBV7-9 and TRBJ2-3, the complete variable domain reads DTGVSQNPRHKITKRGQNVTFRCDPISEHNRLYWYRQTLGQGPEFLTYFQNEAQLEKSRLLSDRFSAERPKGSFSTLEIQRTEQGDSAMYLCASSAGGRRATDTQYFGPGTRLTVL.